A single sample gave rise to the 21 T cell receptor beta chains below, sequenced in a study of CD8+ T cells in alopecia areata. cDNA serving as the sequencing template came from extracted, reverse transcribed RNA. TCRdb's table, derived via immunoSEQ multiplex PCR, lists solely in-frame clones and lacks some. The table has 100,000 to 150,000 clones, approximately 49% seen once; the top ten hold around 20%. The input for sequencing was CD8+ T cells sorted from blood, taken at week 0. Receptors were obtained from a human donor with alopecia areata.

The CDR3 bases are TGTGCCTGGAGTACAGGGGGCGGACAGCCCCAGCATTTT. Protein product: CAWSTGGGQPQHF. The V and J genes are TRBV30 and TRBJ1-5, with 9 bases identical to TRBD1. Germline CDR1 GTSNPN, CDR2 SVGIG (reference sequence). The CDR3 has 13 residues. Unmatched junction bases numbered 3, after V lost 2 bases and J lost 7 bases. The complete variable domain, with remaining parts taken from reference TRBV30 and TRBJ1-5, reads SQTIHQWPATLVQPVGSPLSLECTVEGTSNPNLYWYRQAAGRGLQLLFYSVGIGQISSEVPQNLSASRPQDRQFILSSKKLLLSDSGFYLCAWSTGGGQPQHFGDGTRLSIL.

This clone was seen only a few times. The J gene is TRBJ2-7, the V gene TRBV2; D is unclear. Germline CDR1 SNHLY, CDR2 FYNNEI. Trimming removed 2 bases from V and 2 bases from J, with 4 bases in between. The CDR3 is 12 residues long. DNA of the CDR3: TGTGCCAGCAGTGAAAACGCCTACGAGCAGTACTTC. Its protein product is CASSENAYEQYF.

This chain connects TRBV6-5 to TRBJ2-7, with TRBD1 identical over 7 bases. CDR3 length: 14 residues. V dropped 6 bases and J dropped 6; count of bases not matched to a gene: 11. Germline V lookup: CDR1 MNHEY, CDR2 SVGAGI. The CDR3 DNA reads as TGTGCCAGCAGCCGACAGGGATCAGGCCTCGAGCAGTACTTC. Translation gives CASSRQGSGLEQYF.

Only one count was recorded for this clone. CDR3 coding DNA: TGCGCCAGCAGCCCCACAGGTATCCATGAGCAGTTCTTC. This sequence encodes CASSPTGIHEQFF. The rearrangement uses TRBV5-1 and TRBJ2-1, with D perhaps TRBD1 (5 bases). The CDR3 covers 13 residues. Per germline, CDR1 SGHRS and CDR2 YFSETQ. Trimming pared 4 bases from V and 8 bases from J, leaving 13 bases between.

In this sample, this clone turned up a few times. The chain links TRBV29-1 to TRBJ2-1; D not certain. Deletions cut 1 base from V and 4 bases from J, with 14 bases between. This CDR3 is 15 amino acids long. Germline CDR1 is SQVTM and CDR2 is ANQGSEA. The DNA for the CDR3 is TGCAGCGTTGAAGGAGGTAGTCTATGGTACAATGAGCAGTTCTTC. It codes for CSVEGGSLWYNEQFF.

J is TRBJ2-4 and V is TRBV1; no DNA check was done on the table's D call, TRBD2. TRBV1 is a known pseudogene. This CDR3 contains 14 residues. CDR3 loop: CTSSRRVPKNIQYF. The CDR3, as DNA: TGCACCAGCAGCCGCCGGGTCCCCAAAAACATTCAGTACTTC.

The chain combines TRBV13 with TRBJ2-1, with D perhaps TRBD1 or TRBD2 (5 bases each). This CDR3 has 12 amino acids. Germline values: CDR1 PRHDT, CDR2 FYEKMQ (reference sequence). Trimming left V 2 bases short and J 10 bases short, with 9 bases between. The CDR3: CASSLLGVEQFF. The CDR3 DNA follows: TGTGCCAGCAGCTTATTGGGGGTCGAGCAGTTCTTC.

The rearrangement links TRBV12-5 to TRBJ1-2; 8 bases map to TRBD1. The CDR3 is made up of 14 amino acids. V lost 6 bases and J lost 8; bases outside the gene matches: 11. Germline V gene sequence: CDR1 LGHNT, CDR2 FRNRAP. In DNA, the CDR3 is TGTGCTAGTGGAAGAACCGGACAGGGAGACGGCTACACCTTC. Amino acid sequence: CASGRTGQGDGYTF. The full variable domain, completed using reference TRBV12-5 and TRBJ1-2, is DARVTQTPRHKVTEMGQEVTMRCQPILGHNTVFWYRQTMMQGLELLAYFRNRAPLDDSGMPKDRFSAEMPDATLATLKIQPSEPRDSAVYFCASGRTGQGDGYTFGSGTRLTVV.

This rearrangement joins TRBV4-1 to TRBJ1-4; tentative D call: TRBD1 (5 bases). Germline CDR1 is MGHRA and CDR2 is YSYEKL. V lost 4 bases, J lost 7 bases, and 13 bases lay in between. The CDR3 runs 14 residues. CDR3 loop: CASSPTQGGEKLFF. In DNA, the CDR3 is TGCGCCAGCAGCCCCACTCAGGGAGGTGAAAAACTGTTTTTT.

The rearrangement uses TRBV9 and TRBJ1-2; D gene ambiguous. Trimming removed 3 bases from V and 4 bases from J, with 4 bases in between. This CDR3 comprises 11 residues. Germline CDR1 and CDR2: SGDLS and YYNGEE. The CDR3 spells CASSGGYGYTF. As DNA, the CDR3 is TGTGCCAGCAGCGGAGGCTATGGCTACACCTTC.

V and J are TRBV27 and TRBJ2-2; TRBD1 or TRBD2 may be the D gene (6 bases each). V was cut by 2 bases and J by 3 bases, with 19 bases left in between. The length of the CDR3 is 18 residues. The V gene's germline CDR1 is MNHEY and CDR2 SMNVEV (reference sequence). The CDR3 nucleotides are TGTGCCAGCAGTTTAGACGGAGGGGGGATTACGGACACCGGGGAGCTGTTTTTT. Its translation is CASSLDGGGITDTGELFF.

The gene calls are TRBV29-1 and TRBJ2-5, with 7 bases that match TRBD1. V gave up 2 bases and J gave up 3 bases; unmatched junction bases: 12. The CDR3 covers 16 residues. Germline CDR1 SQVTM, CDR2 ANQGSEA. CDR3 DNA: TGCAGCGTTGAAATTGGAGACAGGGTTGTAAAAGAGACCCAGTACTTC. This codes for CSVEIGDRVVKETQYF.

The chain links TRBV9 to TRBJ2-7; possible D gene TRBD1, 5 bases. V was clipped by 0 bases and J by 5 bases, with 15 bases between them. Germline values: CDR1 SGDLS, CDR2 YYNGEE. The CDR3 spans 15 residues. The CDR3 sequence is CASSVGVTGLDEQYF. The CDR3 DNA follows: TGTGCCAGCAGCGTAGGGGTCACAGGCTTGGACGAGCAGTACTTC.

V and J are TRBV30 and TRBJ1-3; maybe TRBD1 (5 bases). Germline assignment: CDR1 GTSNPN and CDR2 SVGIG (reference sequence). This CDR3 has 12 residues. The V end was cut by 3 bases, the J end by 5 bases, with 8 bases between. CDR3 in amino acids: CAWRDSRNTIYF. As DNA, the CDR3 is TGTGCCTGGAGAGACAGTCGAAACACCATATATTTT.

A remark on this clone: This clone may be a read error of a much larger clone one base away. V and J are TRBV2 and TRBJ1-1, with D hard to call. The germline V gene encodes CDR1 SNHLY and CDR2 FYNNEI. V dropped 7 bases and J dropped 1 base, with 4 bases sitting between them. The CDR3 covers 11 residues. Here the CDR3 reads CASTTNTEAFF. The CDR3 region has the DNA TGTGCCAGCACCACGAACACTGAAGCTTTCTTT.

A few counts support this clone. The gene calls are TRBV30 and TRBJ1-5; D remains ambiguous. V dropped 2 bases and J dropped 0 bases, with 8 bases sitting between them. The germline CDR1 and CDR2 sequences are GTSNPN and SVGIG (reference sequence). The CDR3 runs to 14 residues. CDR3 in amino acids: CAWSHRNSNQPQHF. The DNA for the CDR3 is TGTGCCTGGAGTCACCGTAATAGCAATCAGCCCCAGCATTTT.

The V call is TRBV27, the J call TRBJ2-3; D possibly corresponds to TRBD2 (6 bases). CDR3 length: 18 residues. V shed 6 bases and J shed 2 bases, with 24 bases lying between them. The germline V gene encodes CDR1 MNHEY and CDR2 SMNVEV (reference sequence). The CDR3 region is CASRGGDILPPTTDTQYF. The DNA of the CDR3 is TGTGCCAGCAGGGGAGGAGACATTCTACCCCCCACCACAGATACGCAGTATTTT.

This clone occurred a few times. V usage is TRBV30 and J usage is TRBJ2-1; 10 bases align to TRBD1. V lost 1 base to trimming and J lost 5 bases; unmatched junction nucleotides: 2. This CDR3 region has 14 residues. Germline values: CDR1 GTSNPN, CDR2 SVGIG (reference sequence). Here the CDR3 reads CAWSAGTGDNEQFF. CDR3 DNA: TGTGCCTGGAGTGCCGGGACAGGGGACAATGAGCAGTTCTTC.

The chain recombines TRBV4-1 with TRBJ1-2; tentatively, D is TRBD1 (5 bases). Per germline, CDR1 MGHRA and CDR2 YSYEKL. The CDR3 covers 14 residues. V shed 1 base and J shed 5 bases, with 11 bases lying between them. CDR3 DNA sequence: TGCGCCAGCAGCCAAGGGAACAGGCGGTATGGCTACACCTTC. This sequence encodes CASSQGNRRYGYTF.

This clone has a handful of counts. This CDR3 is CASSHDWRGERGYGNTEAFF. The CDR3 nucleotides read TGCGCCAGCAGCCATGACTGGAGGGGAGAACGGGGGTATGGGAACACTGAAGCTTTCTTT. This chain connects TRBV4-1 to TRBJ1-1, with D possibly matching TRBD1 (5 bases). V lost 3 bases, J lost 1 base, and 27 bases lay in between. The CDR3 runs 20 residues. Per the germline V gene, CDR1 is MGHRA and CDR2 is YSYEKL.

This clone was counted a few times. The V call is TRBV4-2, the J call TRBJ2-1; perhaps TRBD2 as D (6 bases). Germline CDR1 reads LGHNA; CDR2 reads YNFKEQ. With 0 bases removed from V and 6 bases from J, the gap between germline ends came to 15 bases. The CDR3 covers 16 residues. CDR3 in amino acids: CASSQEPGGMSNEQFF. CDR3 coding DNA: TGTGCCAGCAGCCAAGAGCCGGGCGGGATGAGCAATGAGCAGTTCTTC.